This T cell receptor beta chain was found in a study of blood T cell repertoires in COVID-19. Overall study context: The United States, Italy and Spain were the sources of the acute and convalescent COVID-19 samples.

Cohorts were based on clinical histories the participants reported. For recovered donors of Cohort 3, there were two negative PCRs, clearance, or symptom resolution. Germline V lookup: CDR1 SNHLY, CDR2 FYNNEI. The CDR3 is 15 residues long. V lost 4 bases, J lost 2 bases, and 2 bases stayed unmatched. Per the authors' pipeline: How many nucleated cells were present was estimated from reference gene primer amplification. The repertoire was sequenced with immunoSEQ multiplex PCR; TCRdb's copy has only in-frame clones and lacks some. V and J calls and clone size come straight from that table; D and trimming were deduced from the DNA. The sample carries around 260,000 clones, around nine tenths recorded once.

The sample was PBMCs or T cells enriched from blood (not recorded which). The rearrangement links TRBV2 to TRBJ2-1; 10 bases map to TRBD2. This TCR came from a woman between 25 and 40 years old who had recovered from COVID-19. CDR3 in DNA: TGTGCCAGCAGTGGGCTAGCGGGAGCCTACAATGAGCAGTTCTTC. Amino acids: CASSGLAGAYNEQFF.